This T cell receptor (beta chain) stems from a study of CD8 T cells in Susac syndrome. The length of the CDR3 is 12 residues. The V gene's germline CDR1 is SQVTM and CDR2 ANQGSEA. V was shortened by 6 bases and J by 10 bases, with 18 bases between the two germline ends. Random hexamers served to reverse transcribe about 0.45 to 1 ug RNA. MiXCR, applied by TCRdb to the immunoSEQ multiplex PCR reads, yields one record per CDR3 protein. The sample shows 150,000 to 200,000 distinct CDR3 sequences, 85% to 95% of them seen only once. The sequence was collected from a human donor with multiple sclerosis. The specimen sequenced was CD8+ T cells from PBMCs. The V call is TRBV29-1, the J call TRBJ1-2; maybe TRBD1 (5 bases). The CDR3 spells CSVKTGTWSYTF. As DNA, the CDR3 is TGCAGCGTCAAGACGGGGACCTGGTCCTACACCTTC.